This T cell receptor (beta chain) was sequenced for a study of tumor and adjacent non-tumor tissue in lung cancer (dated by TCRdb to 2017 to 2018). With regard to the full study: The cohort included around eleven adenocarcinoma, 2 squamous cell carcinoma and 1 small cell lung cancer patients. The roughly 15 enrolled patients, of whom approximately 10 were men and 5 were women, were aged about 31 to 85 years and were diagnosed with TNM stage I to III disease. A total of some 130,000,000 productive TCRbeta reads were generated by sequencing, corresponding to an average of roughly 4.1 million reads per sample. The study compared bulk TCRbeta repertoires from lung tumor tissue and matched distant non-tumor lung tissue of around 14 lung cancer patients. A few dozen paired specimens, one tumor and one normal lung sample per patient, were profiled by TCRbeta CDR3 sequencing.

Library method: multiplex PCR. TCRdb lists the instrument as Illumina HiSeq 2500. TCRbeta libraries were constructed through three rounds of nested PCR with primers (Table S4) according to protocols adapted from ARM-PCR. PCR products of 200-500 bp were gel-excised and purified with the QIAquick gel extraction kit before sequencing. The source study handled its data this way. Reads were cleaned using Trimmomatic, were merged into complete CDR3 sequences using FLASH, and were assigned to V(D)J germline segments using MiTCR. Clonal diversity was computed as the inverse Simpson's index with VDJtools. In-frame sequences lacking a premature stop codon were counted as productive reads. TCRdb applied fastp at Q25 and MiXCR to the public reads, then kept only in-frame beta chains. Every CDR3 protein is listed once, alongside the most common genes and DNA of its rows. The V and J calls follow TCRdb's processing rather than the paper's. Across this sample there are approximately 90,000 distinct CDR3 sequences, with less than 75% seen only once. The ten largest clones represent around 18% of the sample.

The germline V gene (reference sequence) provides CDR1 DFQATT and CDR2 SNEGSKA. The CDR3 starts with the cysteine, ends with the phenylalanine, and has 15 residues. The retained sequence is limited to the CDR3, 45 bases, with the frame set at the first base. As to this clonotype: Its antigen is not yet known. A much larger clonotype is one base distant, so this may be a read error.

Overall study results and their limits: Younger patients had significantly higher TCR diversity, and higher tumor TCR diversity was associated with shorter overall and disease-free survival. TCR diversity (inverse Simpson) was significantly higher in tumor than in normal lung tissue (about 400 vs 180, P = 0.0075, Mann-Whitney U test). Peripheral blood was not sequenced, so blood TCRbeta repertoires were not examined in the lung cancer patients of the study. The top 100 clones accounted for a significantly larger cumulative portion of the repertoire in normal lung than in tumor tissue. The methods do not name the sequencing platform or mention unique molecular identifiers. With only roughly 15 patients in the cohort, the authors noted that larger samples and more detailed clinical data are needed.

RNA was extracted from bulk unsorted tissue and checked for quality with a NanoDrop ND-1000 and an Agilent 2100. Donors were newly diagnosed lung cancer patients admitted for thoracic surgery in China between August and November 2014, without prior chemotherapy. Patients with previous radiotherapy or chemotherapy, or with another concurrent cancer, were excluded from the study. Pieces of surgical tissue measuring about 1-2.1 cm3 were kept in RNAlater solution and held at -80 degrees C until needed. Specimen: lung tumor tissue. This TCR derives from a man in his fifties or sixties with non-small cell lung cancer. The chain is assembled from TRBV20-1 and TRBJ1-1; a tentative D call is TRBD1 (5 bases match). In nucleotide form, the sequence is TGCAATGCTCGTCAGTACGGGGGGGTGAACACTGAAGCTTTCTTT. Its amino acids are CNARQYGGVNTEAFF.